This T cell receptor (beta chain) was sequenced in a study of T cells in Graves' hyperthyroidism and ophthalmopathy. Study information: Peripheral blood collection took place at initial diagnosis, before any treatment.

This clonotype was picked up many times. From germline, CDR1 is SNHLY and CDR2 FYNNEI. This CDR3 has 10 residues. Trimming stripped 4 bases from V and 6 bases from J, with 4 bases between. Using RNA transcripts as the source, TCR beta CDR3 regions were amplified. Researchers ran a first-round RT-PCR on the TCR CDR3 using the HTBI primer set. TCRdb re-called the multiplex PCR reads through MiXCR, storing one row per CDR3 protein. The sample has roughly 380,000 distinct CDR3 sequences, about a fifth seen once; the top ten hold about 3.7%. The sequence was obtained from a woman between 18 and 29 years old with Graves' hyperthyroidism. The material sequenced was blood. The rearrangement links TRBV2 to TRBJ2-7; D is unresolved. The CDR3 nucleotides are TGTGCCAGCAGTGGGTTCGAGCAGTACTTC. Amino acid sequence: CASSGFEQYF.